A selection of T cell receptor beta chains follows, all from one sample in a study. From the 5' RACE reads, TCRdb called clonotypes with MiXCR, one entry per CDR3 protein. This table holds more than 10,000 distinct CDR3 sequences, more than 20% found once. The source material was naive CD4+ T cells sorted from blood. These receptors were taken from a female donor with breast cancer. The CDR3 runs from the conserved cysteine through the conserved F or W.

TRBJ1-2 TRBV29-1 CSVDAIQGYYYGYTF
TRBJ2-1 TRBV3-1 CASSQDLRLVEDEQFF
TRBJ2-7 TRBV6-5 CASSYLAGAYEQYF
TRBJ2-1 TRBV20-1 CSARTSGSFSSYNEQFF
TRBJ1-1 TRBV7-9 CASSFARVGTETFF
TRBJ1-5 TRBV5-1 CASSSGTENQPQHF
TRBJ1-4 TRBV2 CASREPEKQFF
TRBJ1-2 TRBV7-2 CASSLEGSRGYTF
TRBJ1-5 TRBV28 CASSLSQQPQHF
TRBJ1-1 TRBV20-1 CSARDLVGGNTEAFF
TRBJ2-1 TRBV6-1 CASSDPWGNEQFF
TRBJ2-3 TRBV20-1 CSAPRGAADTQYF
TRBJ2-7 TRBV5-6 CASSPGTGPYEQYF
TRBJ2-7 TRBV7-8 CASSLRDTIYEQYF
TRBJ1-6 TRBV6-1 CASSILPLFSPLHF
TRBJ1-5 TRBV9 CASSVETNSNQPQHF
TRBJ2-4 TRBV12-3/TRBV12-4 CASSSPTGVAIQYF
TRBJ1-4 TRBV6-2/TRBV6-3 CASSPSRGAAINEKLFF
TRBJ1-2 TRBV12-3/TRBV12-4 CASTRTAGSLHYGYTF
TRBJ1-3 TRBV20-1 CSAAGGWLGGNTIYF
TRBJ2-1 TRBV7-3 CASSLSSGNNEQFF
TRBJ1-2 TRBV5-1 CASSNRDSANYGYTF
TRBJ1-6 TRBV7-2 CASSLPGLAPLHF
TRBJ2-7 TRBV9 CASSGGTGGLYEQYF
TRBJ2-1 TRBV20-1 CSATLAGGDNEQFF
TRBJ2-1 TRBV4-1 CASSQGTSGSDEQFF
TRBJ1-2 TRBV6-2/TRBV6-3 CASSDGLKVGQGAYGYTF
TRBJ2-5 TRBV5-6 CASSSQETQYF
TRBJ2-2 TRBV10-3 CAISRDRVLGTGVLFF
TRBJ1-2 TRBV12-3/TRBV12-4 CARSPQGGSRGYTF
TRBJ1-5 TRBV6-5 CASSGGGNQPQHF
TRBJ2-7 TRBV29-1 CSVEDPRISSYEQYF
TRBJ2-5 TRBV6-5 CASRGLAGGQETQYF
TRBJ2-3 TRBV18 CASSRTDTQYF
TRBJ2-4 TRBV20-1 CSAPPGGAKNIQYF
TRBJ1-1 TRBV19 CASSIQGLDTEAFF
TRBJ1-2 TRBV10-3 CAIRGDLVDGYTF
TRBJ1-2 TRBV4-1 CASSQSYRSRNYGYTF
TRBJ2-2 TRBV4-2 CASSYGTGVATGELFF
TRBJ2-7 TRBV6-5 CASSWDRGSYEQYF